The clone carrying this T cell receptor beta chain was seen many times. Its specificity is not known. These data come from a study of tumor-infiltrating lymphocytes in primary liver carcinoma. About the study: Ranging in age from 30 to 69 years, the patients were men and women. Study-level results: Only about 8-25% of top clones showed up in all five tumor regions.

Total RNA and DNA came together from roughly 20-30 mg of bulk tissue without cell sorting. HBV chronically infected the treatment-naive patients. TCR beta cDNA came from about 500 ng total RNA, primed with a constant-region primer. Each TCR beta library was derived from three nested multiplex PCR rounds that employed slightly modified ARM-PCR. Two initial PCR rounds of around 9 cycles each paired TRBV1-TRBV30 forward primers with a C-beta reverse primer. Each CDR3 protein is one row after TCRdb ran MiXCR on the multiplex PCR reads. Altogether about 48,000 distinct CDR3 sequences are present, about 80% being singletons, with the ten largest covering around 30%. The V segment lost 5 bases and the J segment 2 bases; nucleotides outside the gene matches: 11. CDR1 is SGHAT, CDR2 FQNNGV, per germline. This CDR3 is 17 amino acids long.

This rearrangement joins TRBV11-2 to TRBJ2-3; 9 bases map to TRBD2. The sample was liver tumor tissue from sampling region 3. The subset was: tumor region T3, left-lateral pole. The clonotype comes from a man in his forties with primary liver carcinoma and hepatitis B virus infection. For the CDR3, the DNA is TGTGCCAGCAGCGACCCCAGCGGGAGGAGCCCCACAGATACGCAGTATTTT. Protein: CASSDPSGRSPTDTQYF.